This T cell receptor beta chain was found in a study of CD8 T cells in ankylosing spondylitis. Whole-study results and caveats: Researchers reportedly found disease-linked clones significantly enriched in matched ankylosing spondylitis synovial fluid.

The germline gives CDR1 MNHEY, CDR2 SVGAGI. The CDR3 runs to 17 residues. The V and J ends lost 1 base and 5 bases respectively, with 20 bases between them. Each CDR3 protein is one row after TCRdb ran MiXCR on the 5' RACE reads. The repertoire holds some 71,000 distinct CDR3 sequences, with about 5% as singletons. A remark on this clonotype: Antigen specificity is unknown.

The TCR comes from a male donor with ankylosing spondylitis or in good health (not recorded which). Sequenced input: blood, either unsorted or a sorted T cell fraction (not recorded which). The chain carries TRBV6-5 and TRBJ2-5; a possible D gene is TRBD1 (6 bases). CDR3 nucleotides: TGTGCCAGCAGTTACTTGATAGCCGGGCAGGGGAAGGAGACCCAGTACTTC. This sequence encodes CASSYLIAGQGKETQYF.